This TCR beta chain derives from a study of cytomegalovirus exposure and HLA in healthy donors. The CDR3 is 14 residues long. Trimming removed 4 bases at V and 2 bases at J, with 11 bases between. Per the germline V gene, CDR1 is SNHLY and CDR2 is FYNNEI. PCR used 60 Vbeta primers and 13 Jbeta primers. Profiled with immunoSEQ multiplex PCR; TCRdb holds only in-frame clones, not every one. The table lists 90,000 to 120,000 clones, 74% of them singletons. Material for sequencing was PBMCs. The chain is built from TRBV2 and TRBJ2-5; TRBD1 might be the D (5 bases). The TCR originated in a middle-aged woman in good health and CMV-seropositive. The CDR3, as DNA: TGTGCCAGCAGTGTTGGGGCCGCTCAAGAGACCCAGTACTTC. This encodes CASSVGAAQETQYF.